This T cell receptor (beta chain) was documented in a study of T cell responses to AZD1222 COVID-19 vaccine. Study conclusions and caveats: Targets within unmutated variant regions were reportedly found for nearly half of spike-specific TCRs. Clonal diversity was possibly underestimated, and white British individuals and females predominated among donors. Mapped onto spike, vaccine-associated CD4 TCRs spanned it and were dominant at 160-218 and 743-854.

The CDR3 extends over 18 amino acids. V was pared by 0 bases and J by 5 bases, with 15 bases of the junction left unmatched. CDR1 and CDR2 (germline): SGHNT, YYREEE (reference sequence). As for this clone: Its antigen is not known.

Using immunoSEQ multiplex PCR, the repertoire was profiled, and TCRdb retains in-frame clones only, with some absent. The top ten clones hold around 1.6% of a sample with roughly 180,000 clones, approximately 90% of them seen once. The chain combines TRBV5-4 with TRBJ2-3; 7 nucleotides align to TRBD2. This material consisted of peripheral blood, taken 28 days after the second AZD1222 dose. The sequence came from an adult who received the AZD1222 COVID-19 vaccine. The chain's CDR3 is CASSLGGVRDYKGDTQYF. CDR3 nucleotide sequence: TGTGCCAGCAGCTTGGGGGGGGTCCGGGACTACAAAGGAGATACGCAGTATTTT.